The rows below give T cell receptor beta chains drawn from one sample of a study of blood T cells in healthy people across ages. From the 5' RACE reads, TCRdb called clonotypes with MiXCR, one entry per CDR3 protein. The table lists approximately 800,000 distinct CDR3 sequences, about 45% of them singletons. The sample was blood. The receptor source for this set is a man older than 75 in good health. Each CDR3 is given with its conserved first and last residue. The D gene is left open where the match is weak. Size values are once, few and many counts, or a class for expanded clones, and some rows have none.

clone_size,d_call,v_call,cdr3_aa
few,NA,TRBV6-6,CASSYPPNEQYF
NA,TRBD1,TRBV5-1,CASSSLVGTGVLQAFF
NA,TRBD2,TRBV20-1,CSARDAAGGTSEQFF
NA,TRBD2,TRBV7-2,CASTLLAGDSEQYF
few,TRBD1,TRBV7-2,CASSARTGVNTEAFF
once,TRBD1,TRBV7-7,CASSRRQGGSTDTQYF
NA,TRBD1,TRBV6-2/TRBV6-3,CASSGPGQAYEQYF
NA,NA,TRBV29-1,CSARVHNEQFF
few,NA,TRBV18,CASSPQTRVIQYF
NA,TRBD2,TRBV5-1,CASSLALAGRSYEQYF
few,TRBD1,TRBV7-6,CASSLRDRDQETQYF
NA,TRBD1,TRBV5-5,CASSSEGGQVYETQYF
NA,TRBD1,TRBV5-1,CASSLDRGWDLEQFF
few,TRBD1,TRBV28,CASSLVGTGAEETQYF
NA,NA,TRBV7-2,CASSRDPTGSYEQYF
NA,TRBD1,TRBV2,CASRDGQEPVTDTQYF
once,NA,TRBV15,CATSSPLGGHTNEKLFF
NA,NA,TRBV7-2,CASSLAARTSYNEQFF
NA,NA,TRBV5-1,CASSLVTGTPYEQYF
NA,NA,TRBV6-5,CASSYSPGSPTDTQYF
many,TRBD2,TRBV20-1,CSASRTSGINNEQFF
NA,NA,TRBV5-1,CASSLDRARGEQYF
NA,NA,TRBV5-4,CASSKQPRLSSSYNSPLHF
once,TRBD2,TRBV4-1,CASSQGSSGRIQETQYF
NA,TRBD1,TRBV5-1,CASSNGQGNTEAFF
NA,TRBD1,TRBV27,CASSSIRGPNTGELFF
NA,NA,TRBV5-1,CASSLTAAEKTHEQYF
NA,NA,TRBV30,CAWTVTDTQYF
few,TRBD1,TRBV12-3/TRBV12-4,CASRTRTGDTQYF
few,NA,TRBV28,CASRLQGPEAFF
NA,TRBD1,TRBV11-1,CASSPTDRGRFAGGEQYF
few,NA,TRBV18,CASSPVQSSYNEQFF
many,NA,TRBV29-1,CSGGEGTQYF
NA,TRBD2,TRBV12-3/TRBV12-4,CASSPPGGSNTGELFF
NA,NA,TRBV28,CASSLTGHQFF
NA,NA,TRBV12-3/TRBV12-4,CASSLAVLGGNEQFF
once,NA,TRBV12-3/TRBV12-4,CASSPSGRTHGYTF
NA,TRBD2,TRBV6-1,CASRRLAGVTGELFF
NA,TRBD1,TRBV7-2,CASTLQGSYTQYF
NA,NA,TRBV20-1,CSARWIQETQYF
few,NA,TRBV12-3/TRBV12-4,CASKDYTDTQYF
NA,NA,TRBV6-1,CASSETSLPYNEQFF
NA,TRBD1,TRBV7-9,CASSSPLTGPGTAIYEQYF
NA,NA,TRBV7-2,CASSLDRYSETQYF
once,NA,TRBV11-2,CASSFKTSPYNEQFF
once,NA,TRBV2,CASSEARTRSTDTRYF
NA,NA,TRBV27,CASSLTGSRTGELFF
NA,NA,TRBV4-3,CASSQATGYTEAFF
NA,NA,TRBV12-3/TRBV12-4,CASRSDRTRTDTQYF
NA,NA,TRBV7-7,CASSLAGDRGNEQFF
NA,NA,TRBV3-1,CASTPGPPSSGANVLTF
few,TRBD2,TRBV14,CASSPGLTVEETQYF